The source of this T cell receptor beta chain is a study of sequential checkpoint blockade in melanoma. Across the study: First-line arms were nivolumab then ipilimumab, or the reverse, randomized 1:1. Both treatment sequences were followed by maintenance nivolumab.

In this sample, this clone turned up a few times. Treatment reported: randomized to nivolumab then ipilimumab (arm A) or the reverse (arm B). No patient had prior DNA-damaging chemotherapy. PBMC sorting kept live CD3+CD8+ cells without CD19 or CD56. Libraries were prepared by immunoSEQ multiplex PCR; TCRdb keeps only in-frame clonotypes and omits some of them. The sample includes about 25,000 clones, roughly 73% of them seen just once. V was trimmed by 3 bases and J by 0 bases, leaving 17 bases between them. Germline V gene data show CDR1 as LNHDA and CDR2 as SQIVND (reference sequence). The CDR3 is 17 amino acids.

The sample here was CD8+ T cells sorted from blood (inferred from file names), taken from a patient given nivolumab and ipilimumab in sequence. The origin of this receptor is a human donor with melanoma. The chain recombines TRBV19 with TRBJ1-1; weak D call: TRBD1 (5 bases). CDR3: CASSIQGLYILNTEAFF. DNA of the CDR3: TGTGCCAGTAGTATCCAGGGACTGTATATTCTGAACACTGAAGCTTTCTTT.